This T cell receptor beta chain was obtained from a study of radiotherapy plus CTLA-4 blockade in lung cancer. The wider study: Around 20% of enrolled patients responded objectively, and over 30% had disease control.

The CDR3 runs to 11 residues. Germline CDR1 is DFQATT and CDR2 is SNEGSKA (reference sequence). This clone was counted a single time. The assay was immunoSEQ multiplex PCR, and TCRdb's table has in-frame clones only and misses some. The sample records 70,000 to 100,000 clones, about 86% being singletons. Each patient with chemo-refractory metastatic non-small-cell lung cancer was treated with focal radiation plus CTLA-4 blockade using ipilimumab. The chain couples TRBV20-1 to TRBJ2-7; D is unclear. This receptor was taken from a human donor with non-small cell lung cancer who had a partial response to radiotherapy plus ipilimumab. This sample comprised peripheral blood, obtained from a patient treated with radiotherapy plus ipilimumab. The DNA of the CDR3 is TGCAGCGTCGGTCAAGCCTACGAGCAGTACTTC. Its protein product is CSVGQAYEQYF.